This T cell receptor beta chain was identified during a study of CD8 T cells in Susac syndrome. Germline CDR1 SGHDT, CDR2 YYEEEE. This CDR3 region has 16 residues. Trimming took 3 bases from V and 1 from J, leaving 16 bases between them. It was with random hexamers that 0.5 to 1 ug RNA was reverse transcribed. With immunoSEQ multiplex PCR, TCR beta CDR3 was amplified across 54 Vbeta and 13 Jbeta. TCRdb used MiXCR to reprocess the immunoSEQ multiplex PCR reads, holding one entry per CDR3 protein. The sample holds 250,000 to 300,000 distinct CDR3 sequences; around 84% are singletons and the top ten take about 0.11%.

The chain uses TRBV5-6 and TRBJ1-2; D remains ambiguous. This receptor was obtained from a human donor with multiple sclerosis. Sequenced sample: CD8+ T cells from PBMCs. This chain's CDR3 is CASSSGLVDGNYGYTF. DNA for the CDR3: TGTGCCAGCAGCTCAGGCCTTGTGGACGGTAACTATGGCTACACCTTC.